This TCR beta chain appears in the sequencing data of a study of blood T cell repertoires in COVID-19. Method: immunoSEQ multiplex PCR; TCRdb's copy keeps in-frame clones and lacks some. This table has under 55,000 clones, less than 85% appearing once. This clone has a single count. Germline V gene data show CDR1 as SGHRS and CDR2 as YFSETQ. Trimming took off 4 bases at V and 5 bases at J, with 21 bases between the two ends. The CDR3 has 16 residues. What was sequenced was peripheral blood. This TCR was sampled from a human donor in a cohort sampled during active COVID-19. This sequence joins TRBV5-1 and TRBJ1-2; D is perhaps TRBD1 (6 bases). In nucleotides, the CDR3 is TGCGCCAGCAGCATAGACCGACAGGCTTCGTCTTATGGCTACACCTTC. This gives the protein CASSIDRQASSYGYTF.